This is a list of T cell receptor beta chains from one sample in a study of blood T cell repertoires in COVID-19. The assay was immunoSEQ multiplex PCR, and TCRdb's table has in-frame clones only and misses some. Among hundreds of thousands of clones, around 82% were seen once, and the ten largest hold 3.5% to 4%. The specimen sequenced was peripheral blood. The receptors shown here come from an elderly woman with acute or convalescent COVID-19. The CDR3 runs from the conserved cysteine through the conserved F or W. D genes are given only for firm matches. Size is stated for part of the rows, as once, few or many counts, or as a class when the clone is expanded.

v_gene,abundance,d_gene,CDR3aa
TRBV29-1,-,TRBD2,CSVAAGGDKTQYF
TRBV7-9,once,-,CASSLATGERGEQYF
TRBV11-2,-,-,CASSITGYEQYF
TRBV19,-,TRBD1,CASSIRTGGTATNEKLFF
TRBV30,once,TRBD1,CAWSPSTGSLGNTIYF
TRBV7-2,-,TRBD2,CASSLAGTGGQTDTQYF
TRBV6-5,-,-,CASMRDSPLNYEQYF
TRBV30,-,-,CAWSPQQNTEAFF
TRBV19,-,TRBD1,CASMGTGEGYTF
TRBV5-1,-,TRBD2,CASSHWVAGIQETQYF
TRBV5-1,-,TRBD2,CASSLFRASGGGETQYF
TRBV5-1,-,TRBD2,CASKLAGGLDTGELFF
TRBV18,-,-,CASSPFAGLNTEAFF
TRBV9,-,TRBD1,CASSARDRAYEQYF
TRBV2,few,-,CASRGEGRSNQPQHF
TRBV5-1,once,-,CASSFKQADSPLHF
TRBV6-6,-,-,CASSPQGSNQPQHF
TRBV27,-,TRBD1,CASSLVLTGGHPEAFF
TRBV7-6,-,-,CASSRGTGRGNSPLHF
TRBV7-3,few,TRBD1,CASRDPGQGFGTQYF
TRBV28,-,-,CEIRRGLHATGEQYF
TRBV19,-,-,CASVVTPNQPQHF
TRBV2,-,TRBD1,CASKTDRGLETQYF
TRBV4-3,-,TRBD1,CASSPGTGAGNTIYF
TRBV5-4,-,TRBD1,CASTWDRDQGYTF
TRBV6-2/TRBV6-3,-,TRBD1,CASSTRDSDEKLFF
TRBV20-1,few,TRBD1,CSASPPPGQGNSPLHF